This TCR beta chain was sequenced during a study of CD8+ T cells in alopecia areata. Study-level background: For the treated group, dosing was oral tofacitinib at 5 to 10 mg twice daily. Overall study findings and caveats: Higher clonality and more expanded CD8+ clones appeared in lesional than normal scalp. Sharing of TCRs across patients appeared less clear than in mice, possibly for HLA-related reasons.

Comments on this clone: Antigen: not known.

Researchers gathered lesional scalp punch biopsies and peripheral blood from patients with alopecia areata. J gave up 3 bases and V 8 bases, and 7 bases lay outside the gene matches. The CDR3 spans 13 residues. CDR1 and CDR2 from the germline V gene are MDHEN and SYDVKM. Following RNA extraction, reverse transcription yielded cDNA that acted as the sequencing template. Sequenced by immunoSEQ multiplex PCR; TCRdb stores in-frame clones only, minus some. Here the sample spans more than 90,000 clones, 35% to 45% being singletons. The sequence was obtained from a human donor with alopecia areata. This rearrangement joins TRBV28 to TRBJ2-7, with TRBD2 identical over 7 bases. Sequenced: CD4+ T cells sorted from blood. CDR3 loop: CASEAGKLYEQYF. The CDR3 DNA follows: TGTGCCAGCGAAGCGGGAAAGCTCTACGAGCAGTACTTC.